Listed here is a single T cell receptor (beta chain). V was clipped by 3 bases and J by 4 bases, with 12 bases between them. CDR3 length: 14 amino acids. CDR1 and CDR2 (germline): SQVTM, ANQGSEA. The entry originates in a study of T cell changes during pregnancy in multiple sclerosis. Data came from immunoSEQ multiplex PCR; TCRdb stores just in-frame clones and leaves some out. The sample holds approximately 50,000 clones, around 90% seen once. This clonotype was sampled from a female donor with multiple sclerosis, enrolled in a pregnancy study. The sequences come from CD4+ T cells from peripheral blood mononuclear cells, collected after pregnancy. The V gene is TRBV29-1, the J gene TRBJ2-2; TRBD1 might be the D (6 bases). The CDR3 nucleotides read TGCAGCGTTGATGGTCCAGGGGTCACCGGGGAGCTGTTTTTT. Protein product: CSVDGPGVTGELFF.